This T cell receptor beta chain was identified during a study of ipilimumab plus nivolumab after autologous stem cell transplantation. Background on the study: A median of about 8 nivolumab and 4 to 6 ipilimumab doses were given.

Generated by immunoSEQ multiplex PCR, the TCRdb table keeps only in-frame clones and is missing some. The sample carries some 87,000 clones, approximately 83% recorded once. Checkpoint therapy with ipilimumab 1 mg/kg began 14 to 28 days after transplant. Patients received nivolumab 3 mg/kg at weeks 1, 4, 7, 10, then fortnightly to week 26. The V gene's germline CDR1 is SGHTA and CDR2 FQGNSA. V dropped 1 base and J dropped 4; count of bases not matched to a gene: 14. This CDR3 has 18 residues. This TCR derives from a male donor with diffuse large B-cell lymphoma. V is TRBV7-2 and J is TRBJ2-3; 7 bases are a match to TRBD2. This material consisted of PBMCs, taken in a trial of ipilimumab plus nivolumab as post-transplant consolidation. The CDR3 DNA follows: TGTGCCAGCAGCTTAGTAGGGGCTAGCGGACACAGTTCAGATACGCAGTATTTT. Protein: CASSLVGASGHSSDTQYF.